A selection of T cell receptor beta chains follows, all from one sample in a study of Graves' ophthalmopathy and Graves' hyperthyroidism. MiXCR, run by TCRdb on the multiplex PCR reads, gives a single entry per CDR3 protein. The sample has fewer than 650,000 distinct CDR3 sequences; about 20% are singletons. Sequenced sample: peripheral blood. These receptors all stem from a woman aged 18-29 years with stable Graves' hyperthyroidism. Some clones in this sample may be carry-over from other donors' samples. Both conserved end residues are part of each CDR3.

v_call: TRBV3-1
j_call: TRBJ2-7
cdr3_aa: CASSQVDTTSYEQYF

v_call: TRBV4-1
j_call: TRBJ2-7
cdr3_aa: CASSQVAGGLLDEQYF

v_call: TRBV28
j_call: TRBJ2-7
cdr3_aa: CASSLYGGPYEQYF

v_call: TRBV18
j_call: TRBJ1-1
cdr3_aa: CASSPAVMGSTEAFF

v_call: TRBV11-1
j_call: TRBJ2-7
cdr3_aa: CASTFPPSGRASEQYF

v_call: TRBV29-1
j_call: TRBJ1-1
cdr3_aa: CSVADRDTEAFF

v_call: TRBV27
j_call: TRBJ2-7
cdr3_aa: CASSYLFGQGAYEQYF

v_call: TRBV6-1
j_call: TRBJ2-7
cdr3_aa: CASSLRTSGNFYEQYF

v_call: TRBV6-1
j_call: TRBJ2-2
cdr3_aa: CASSAFGGPNTGELFF

v_call: TRBV30
j_call: TRBJ2-7
cdr3_aa: CAWSIRDRPYEQYF

v_call: TRBV5-1
j_call: TRBJ2-2
cdr3_aa: CASSRLVDTGELFF

v_call: TRBV7-9
j_call: TRBJ2-4
cdr3_aa: CASSKGLAKNIQYF

v_call: TRBV27
j_call: TRBJ1-5
cdr3_aa: CASSPKGLRYRNQPQHF

v_call: TRBV12-3/TRBV12-4
j_call: TRBJ2-3
cdr3_aa: CASTRRGLTDTQYF

v_call: TRBV6-2/TRBV6-3
j_call: TRBJ1-1
cdr3_aa: CASNDRENTEAFF

v_call: TRBV5-1
j_call: TRBJ2-2
cdr3_aa: CASSSTGTGDTGELFF

v_call: TRBV5-1
j_call: TRBJ2-7
cdr3_aa: CASSLGFATGGEEQYF

v_call: TRBV5-1
j_call: TRBJ2-6
cdr3_aa: CASSLGGSDSGANVLTF

v_call: TRBV27
j_call: TRBJ1-6
cdr3_aa: CASNSPGRGIDSPLHF

v_call: TRBV20-1
j_call: TRBJ1-1
cdr3_aa: CSASKGAFTEAFF

v_call: TRBV2
j_call: TRBJ2-5
cdr3_aa: CASSPGDRTIYQETQYF

v_call: TRBV12-3/TRBV12-4
j_call: TRBJ2-7
cdr3_aa: CASRKLAGGLEQYF

v_call: TRBV6-4
j_call: TRBJ1-5
cdr3_aa: CASSPKVGGHQPQHF

v_call: TRBV12-3/TRBV12-4
j_call: TRBJ2-5
cdr3_aa: CASSLYGRGLAGDKETQYF

v_call: TRBV27
j_call: TRBJ2-7
cdr3_aa: CASSWTGSGEQYF

v_call: TRBV6-2/TRBV6-3
j_call: TRBJ2-7
cdr3_aa: CASSFAGTTTYEQYF

v_call: TRBV19
j_call: TRBJ1-1
cdr3_aa: CASPPPGLTTEAFF

v_call: TRBV29-1
j_call: TRBJ1-1
cdr3_aa: CSVAVTATATDAFF

v_call: TRBV6-2/TRBV6-3
j_call: TRBJ1-2
cdr3_aa: CASSSLWGYYGYTF

v_call: TRBV28
j_call: TRBJ1-6
cdr3_aa: CASSLRTGYFSPLHF

v_call: TRBV25-1
j_call: TRBJ1-1
cdr3_aa: CASSTLGTRTGVNTEAFF

v_call: TRBV25-1
j_call: TRBJ2-5
cdr3_aa: CASTSGGETQYF

v_call: TRBV5-6
j_call: TRBJ2-2
cdr3_aa: CASSLVGHPTGELFF

v_call: TRBV5-1
j_call: TRBJ2-7
cdr3_aa: CASSHPGQGGEQYF

v_call: TRBV2
j_call: TRBJ1-2
cdr3_aa: CASKGTHSKGF

v_call: TRBV12-3/TRBV12-4
j_call: TRBJ2-7
cdr3_aa: CASSFGRPSSYEQYF

v_call: TRBV11-3
j_call: TRBJ2-7
cdr3_aa: CASSLVMQGARYEQYF

v_call: TRBV4-3
j_call: TRBJ2-7
cdr3_aa: CASSQAPQSYEQYF

v_call: TRBV6-1
j_call: TRBJ1-1
cdr3_aa: CASSQAAGRLGAFF

v_call: TRBV5-4
j_call: TRBJ2-5
cdr3_aa: CASSPSGIAWETQYF

v_call: TRBV11-2
j_call: TRBJ2-7
cdr3_aa: CASSLVYQGAYEQYF

v_call: TRBV7-9
j_call: TRBJ1-6
cdr3_aa: CASSLTDSPLHF

v_call: TRBV15
j_call: TRBJ2-7
cdr3_aa: CATSLTVSYEQYF

v_call: TRBV28
j_call: TRBJ1-1
cdr3_aa: CASNEFGTAFMNTEAFF

v_call: TRBV20-1
j_call: TRBJ2-2
cdr3_aa: CSAPFRRGNTGELFF

v_call: TRBV28
j_call: TRBJ1-1
cdr3_aa: CASKGAGAEAFF